Detailed here is one T cell receptor beta chain. Its antigen is currently unknown. This record comes from a study of shared clonotypes between healthy human individuals. Notes on the study in general: Naive subsets tended to show greater estimated richness than memory subsets. Relative to their counterparts shared across all four donors, non-shared clonotypes exhibited diminished generation probabilities. Blood was the only sampled material, and tissue repertoires likely differ.

Naive-designated CD8 cells lacked CD45RO, were positively enriched for CCR7, and omitted terminally differentiated effector memory CD45RA+ cells. Study processing details: ImmunoSEQ yielded junction-only sequences lacking quality scores, so filtering differed. TCRdb's copy holds only in-frame clones and misses some; the assay was immunoSEQ multiplex PCR. The DNA was the basis for D and trimming; V, J and clone size are from that table. This table has millions of clones, about 92% appearing once. This clonotype was sampled from a man younger than 35 in good health. Some clones in this sample may be carry-over from other donors' samples. The specimen sequenced was naive CD8+ T cells from PBMCs.

For the CDR3, the DNA is TGTGCCAGCAGTTACGACGGGGGCCCTGAAGCTTTCTTT. Protein: CASSYDGGPEAFF. This sequence joins TRBV6-6 and TRBJ1-1, with D perhaps matching TRBD1 (6 bases). Germline V lookup: CDR1 MNHNY, CDR2 SVGAGI (reference sequence). This CDR3 has 13 residues. The V end lost 2 bases, the J end lost 6 bases, and 10 bases lay between the germline ends.